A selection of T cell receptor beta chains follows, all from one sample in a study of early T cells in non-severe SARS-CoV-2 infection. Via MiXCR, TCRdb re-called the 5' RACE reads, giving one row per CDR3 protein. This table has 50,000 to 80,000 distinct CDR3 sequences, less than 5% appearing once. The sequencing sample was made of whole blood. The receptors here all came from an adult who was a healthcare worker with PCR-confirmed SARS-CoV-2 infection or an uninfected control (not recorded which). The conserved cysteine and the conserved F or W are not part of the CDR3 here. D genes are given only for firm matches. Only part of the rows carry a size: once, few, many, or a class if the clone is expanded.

CDR3: ASSMTGGPNEQF
size: many
D: TRBD2
V: TRBV19

CDR3: ATSISGRGYEQY
size: many
D: TRBD2
V: TRBV15

CDR3: ATSSPPVKTNEKLF
size: many
D: .
V: TRBV15

CDR3: ASTLGGGDSYNEQF
size: .
D: .
V: TRBV5-1

CDR3: SAPGTEVFGNTIY
size: many
D: .
V: TRBV20-1

CDR3: SADLGYTDTQY
size: many
D: .
V: TRBV20-1

CDR3: ASSYRRTQTSTDTQY
size: few
D: .
V: TRBV6-2/TRBV6-3

CDR3: SARGTGIGEKLF
size: few
D: TRBD1
V: TRBV20-1

CDR3: ASSLPVQFGNTIY
size: few
D: .
V: TRBV5-8

CDR3: ASSAQGGGTEAF
size: many
D: .
V: TRBV9

CDR3: ASSYTGVRTEAF
size: .
D: .
V: TRBV12-3/TRBV12-4

CDR3: SASPAADTQY
size: many
D: .
V: TRBV20-1

CDR3: ASSPPAGVFYGYT
size: .
D: .
V: TRBV3-1

CDR3: ATSDLVGRADTQY
size: many
D: .
V: TRBV24-1

CDR3: ASSLPRQGYEKLF
size: many
D: TRBD1
V: TRBV7-2

CDR3: ASSGARTFNEKLF
size: .
D: .
V: TRBV5-1

CDR3: ASSAGLGIQPQH
size: .
D: .
V: TRBV5-5

CDR3: ASSYRSVESQY
size: .
D: .
V: TRBV6-6

CDR3: ASSTINTGELF
size: few
D: .
V: TRBV18

CDR3: ASSKGGGYEQY
size: .
D: .
V: TRBV21-1

CDR3: ASSGGRTTDTQY
size: .
D: .
V: TRBV6-1

CDR3: AISESTEGGELF
size: .
D: .
V: TRBV10-3

CDR3: ASRGGTGVSYEQY
size: .
D: TRBD1
V: TRBV2

CDR3: AISPSTGDNEQF
size: many
D: .
V: TRBV10-3

CDR3: ASSEGLASTDTQY
size: many
D: .
V: TRBV10-2